This T cell receptor beta chain originates from a study of human T cells and chemical hapten exposure. Single cDNA molecules in the library carried unique molecular identifiers attached during preparation. TCRdb recomputed calls from the RACE reads with MiXCR, one row per CDR3 protein. The sample has tens of thousands of distinct CDR3 sequences; roughly 10% are singletons. The CDR3 totals 15 residues. The V end was cut by 1 base, the J end by 3 bases, with 13 bases between. CDR1 is SGHTA, CDR2 FQGNSA, per germline. Time point: patch test 1, 2 weeks after DPC sensitization. Stated treatment: therapeutic diphenylcyclopropenone sensitization with weekly scalp DPC. Overall study findings and caveats: Alopecia was present in the donors, so their immune response may differ from healthy people's.

This clonotype has more than one count but fewer than ten. Its matching antigen is unknown. This clonotype originated in a man aged 35 to 55 with alopecia areata. Some clones in this sample may be carry-over from other donors' samples. Here the sequenced sample was whole blood, taken in connection with sensitization to the hapten diphenylcyclopropenone (DPC). The chain carries TRBV7-2 and TRBJ2-7; D might be TRBD1 or TRBD2, each matching 5 bases. In DNA, the CDR3 is TGTGCCAGCAGCTTAGGGCCGGGACGGATCTACGAGCAGTACTTC. Translation: CASSLGPGRIYEQYF.